Described below is a single T cell receptor (beta chain) sequence and its context. The antigen is undetermined. Germline V gene lookup returns CDR1 MDHEN and CDR2 SYDVKM. V lost 3 bases and J lost 2, with 19 bases in between. The CDR3 is 18 amino acids. The entry originates in a study of post-analysis software for immune sequencing data. TCR beta cDNA libraries included unique molecular identifiers. Starting from about 0.98 to 11 million T cells, the study yielded about 540,000 cDNA molecules. TCRdb processed the PCR reads anew with MiXCR; each CDR3 protein has one entry. Among about 400,000 distinct CDR3 sequences, approximately 33% were seen once, and the ten largest hold around 15%. The study's findings and limits: The study found significantly lower normalized Chao1 diversity in multiple sclerosis patients than in controls. Samples prepared in the same batch strongly co-clustered by F measure. Patients carried a handful of TRBV segments more frequently than controls did, and TRBV5-6, TRBV5-1 and TRBV20-1 were among them.

The source material was blood. This chain connects TRBV28 to TRBJ1-4; no definite D call. This receptor was taken from a girl aged 10-17 years with multiple sclerosis. CDR3: CASSFKLLGRVTNEKLFF. CDR3 DNA: TGTGCCAGCAGTTTTAAACTCTTGGGAAGGGTGACTAATGAAAAACTGTTTTTT.